The 5 T cell receptor beta chains below were found in one sample sequenced in a study of cytomegalovirus exposure and HLA in healthy donors. Primers: 60 Vbeta forward and 13 Jbeta reverse. The protocol was immunoSEQ multiplex PCR, while the TCRdb copy is restricted to in-frame clones and leaves out a portion. The sample consists of approximately 150,000 clones, around 75% of them appearing once. Material for sequencing was PBMCs. The origin of the receptors is a human donor in good health.

The J gene is TRBJ2-5, the V gene TRBV5-1; TRBD1 is a possible D gene (6 bases). Germline V gene sequence: CDR1 SGHRS, CDR2 YFSETQ. V was cut by 1 base and J by 2 bases, with 9 bases left in between. CDR3 length: 14 residues. CDR3 residues: CASSLYTGQETQYF. The DNA for the CDR3 is TGCGCCAGCAGCTTGTATACAGGGCAAGAGACCCAGTACTTC.

The chain's CDR3 is CASGTGEGGTEAFF. The CDR3 DNA sequence: TGCGCCAGCGGGACAGGGGAAGGGGGCACTGAAGCTTTCTTT. This chain links TRBV4-3 with TRBJ1-1; 10 bases are a match to TRBD1. The CDR3 is made up of 14 amino acids. V lost 8 bases, J lost 4 bases, and 7 bases stayed unmatched. Germline V lookup: CDR1 LGHNA, CDR2 YSLEER.

V usage is TRBV7-8 and J usage is TRBJ1-1, with a possible D match to TRBD1 (6 bases). The CDR3 totals 12 residues. Germline V gene sequence: CDR1 SGHVS, CDR2 FQNEAQ. V was shortened by 6 bases and J by 5 bases, with 10 bases between the two germline ends. The CDR3 DNA reads as TGTGCCAGCAGTCAACAGGGAACTGAAGCTTTCTTT. Its protein product is CASSQQGTEAFF. Complete variable domain (other parts from reference TRBV7-8 and TRBJ1-1): GAGVSQSPRYKVAKRGQDVALRCDPISGHVSLFWYQQALGQGPEFLTYFQNEAQLDKSGLPSDRFFAERPEGSVSTLKIQRTQQEDSAVYLCASSQQGTEAFFGQGTRLTVV.

The rearrangement joins TRBV20-1 to TRBJ2-3; D is undetermined. The V end was cut by 8 bases, the J end by 6 bases, with 12 bases between. From germline, CDR1 is DFQATT and CDR2 SNEGSKA (reference sequence). This CDR3 is 11 amino acids long. CDR3 nucleotides: TGCAGTTCTTCGAACTCTGATACGCAGTATTTT. This encodes CSSSNSDTQYF.

This clone was recorded once. This chain connects TRBV9 to TRBJ1-1; 11 nucleotides line up with TRBD1. Per the germline V gene, CDR1 is SGDLS and CDR2 is YYNGEE. The V and J ends lost 6 bases and 8 bases, in that order; junction bases with no gene match: 12. The CDR3 is 15 residues long. CDR3 sequence (DNA): TGTGCCAGCACCGAAATCCGGGACAGGGGGGGAGAAGCTTTCTTT. Residues: CASTEIRDRGGEAFF.